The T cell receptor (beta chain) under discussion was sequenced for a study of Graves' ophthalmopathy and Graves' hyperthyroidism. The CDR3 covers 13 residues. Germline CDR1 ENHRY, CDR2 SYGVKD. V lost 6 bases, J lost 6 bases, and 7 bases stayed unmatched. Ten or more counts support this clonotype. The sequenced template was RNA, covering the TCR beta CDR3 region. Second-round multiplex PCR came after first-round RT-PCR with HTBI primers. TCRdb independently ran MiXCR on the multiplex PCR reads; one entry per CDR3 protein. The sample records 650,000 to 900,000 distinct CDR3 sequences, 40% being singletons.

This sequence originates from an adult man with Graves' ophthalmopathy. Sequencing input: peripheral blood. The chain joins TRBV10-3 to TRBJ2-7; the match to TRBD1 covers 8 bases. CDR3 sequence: CAISPTGEVEQYF. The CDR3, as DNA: TGTGCCATCAGCCCGACAGGGGAGGTCGAGCAGTACTTC.